The 26 T cell receptor beta chains below come from one sample, sequenced in a study of OX40 agonist ivuxolimab in advanced cancers. Libraries were prepared by immunoSEQ multiplex PCR; TCRdb keeps only in-frame clonotypes and omits some of them. The table has 50,000 to 70,000 clones, about 91% seen once; the top ten hold about 0.46%. This specimen consisted of CD4+ or CD8+ T cells sorted from blood, obtained in a trial of the OX40 agonist ivuxolimab. The receptors shown here come from an adult with an advanced solid tumor such as melanoma, head and neck, liver or kidney cancer.

The V gene is TRBV5-1, the J gene TRBJ1-2; D is possibly TRBD1 (6 bases). V was shortened by 4 bases and J by 0 bases, with 13 bases between the two germline ends. Germline lookup yields CDR1 SGHRS and CDR2 YFSETQ. CDR3 length equals 15 residues. The CDR3: CASSLGTTSNYGYTF. The CDR3 DNA sequence: TGCGCCAGCAGCCTTGGGACAACGTCTAACTATGGCTACACCTTC.

V gene TRBV7-9 combines with J gene TRBJ1-2; TRBD1 matches at 12 bases. V gave up 2 bases and J gave up 7 bases; unmatched junction bases: 8. This CDR3 spans 16 amino acids. CDR1 is SEHNR and CDR2 is FQNEAQ in the germline V gene (reference sequence). CDR3 loop: CASSLTLGTGGVGYTF. CDR3 nucleotide sequence: TGTGCCAGCAGCTTAACCCTCGGGACAGGGGGCGTTGGCTACACCTTC.

The rearrangement links TRBV10-3 to TRBJ2-1; TRBD2 aligns across 14 bases. This CDR3 region has 14 residues. Losses at the gene ends were 6 bases for V and 8 bases for J; bases not matched to a gene: 3. CDR1 ENHRY and CDR2 SYGVKD come from the germline V gene. The CDR3 spells CAIRGTSGSDEQFF. The DNA for the CDR3 is TGTGCCATCAGGGGGACTAGCGGGAGTGATGAGCAGTTCTTC.

V gene TRBV4-3 combines with J gene TRBJ2-7, with 7 nucleotides matching TRBD1. The V and J ends lost 1 base and 0 bases, in that order; junction bases with no gene match: 3. The germline V gene has CDR1 LGHNA and CDR2 YSLEER. This CDR3 is built from 15 residues. CDR3 in amino acids: CASSQGAGGSYEQYF. The CDR3 DNA reads as TGCGCCAGCAGCCAAGGCGCAGGGGGCTCCTACGAGCAGTACTTC.

The chain uses TRBV5-1 and TRBJ2-3; D is unresolved. Per the germline V gene, CDR1 is SGHRS and CDR2 is YFSETQ. The CDR3 is 13 amino acids. The V gene lost 4 bases and the J gene lost 4 bases, with 10 bases spanning the gap. The chain's CDR3 is CASSLPWADTQYF. CDR3 sequence (DNA): TGCGCCAGCAGCCTCCCTTGGGCAGATACGCAGTATTTT. Full variable domain (remainder filled in from reference TRBV5-1 and TRBJ2-3): KAGVTQTPRYLIKTRGQQVTLSCSPISGHRSVSWYQQTPGQGLQFLFEYFSETQRNKGNFPGRFSGRQFSNSRSEMNVSTLELGDSALYLCASSLPWADTQYFGPGTRLTVL.

The chain links TRBV6-1 to TRBJ2-2, with D possibly TRBD1 on 6 matching bases. Germline V gene lookup returns CDR1 MNHNS and CDR2 SASEGT. The CDR3 has 13 amino acids. Trimming shortened V by 8 bases and J by 5 bases, and 12 bases separated the two germline ends. CDR3 coding DNA: TGTGCCAGCCCGACAGGTTATACCGGGGAGCTGTTTTTT. Protein: CASPTGYTGELFF.

This chain links TRBV10-1 with TRBJ2-2; 7 bases are shared with TRBD1. This CDR3 region has 13 residues. CDR1 is WNHNN, CDR2 SYGVQD, per germline (reference sequence). The ends lost 5 bases at V and 8 bases at J; junction bases unmatched: 5. The CDR3 region is CASSRGTAGELFF. CDR3 coding DNA: TGCGCCAGCAGTAGGGGGACAGCGGGGGAGCTGTTTTTT.

V and J are TRBV10-3 and TRBJ2-3, with 9 positions matching TRBD2. Germline V lookup: CDR1 ENHRY, CDR2 SYGVKD. This CDR3 spans 16 amino acids. After removal of 3 bases from V and 4 bases from J, the junction contained 8 bases not matched to a gene. The CDR3 sequence: CAISDSGTSFADTQYF. The CDR3, as DNA: TGTGCCATCAGTGATTCTGGGACTAGCTTTGCAGATACGCAGTATTTT.

This rearrangement joins TRBV5-5 to TRBJ2-2, with a weak D call TRBD2 (6 bases). Per germline, CDR1 SGHKS and CDR2 YYEKEE (reference sequence). The ends were cut back, 0 bases at V and 0 bases at J, with 9 bases in the middle. This CDR3 has 16 residues. CDR3: CASSLDLAANTGELFF. The CDR3 bases are TGTGCCAGCAGCTTGGATTTAGCGGCGAACACCGGGGAGCTGTTTTTT.

The chain recombines TRBV19 with TRBJ1-1; 7 nucleotides line up with TRBD1. Germline loops: CDR1 LNHDA, CDR2 SQIVND (reference sequence). The CDR3 covers 15 residues. J gave up 0 bases and V 6 bases, and 7 bases lay outside the gene matches. The DNA of the CDR3 is TGTGCCAGTAGAGCAGGGGGGAACATGAACACTGAAGCTTTCTTT. Its protein product is CASRAGGNMNTEAFF. The full variable domain, in which reference TRBV19 and TRBJ1-1 provide the parts outside the CDR3, is DGGITQSPKYLFRKEGQNVTLSCEQNLNHDAMYWYRQDPGQGLRLIYYSQIVNDFQKGDIAEGYSVSREKKESFPLTVTSAQKNPTAFYLCASRAGGNMNTEAFFGQGTRLTVV.

The chain couples TRBV25-1 to TRBJ2-3; maybe TRBD2 (6 bases). CDR3 size: 16 residues. The germline CDR1 and CDR2 sequences are MGHDK and SYGVNS. V lost 3 bases to trimming and J lost 2 bases, with 15 bases between them. The CDR3 nucleotides are TGTGCCAGCAGTGATCTGGGGGGTGATATCACAGATACGCAGTATTTT. Translation: CASSDLGGDITDTQYF.

The rearrangement links TRBV7-2 to TRBJ2-7, with unresolved D. Trimming took 3 bases from V and 2 from J, leaving 11 bases between them. CDR3 length: 14 amino acids. Germline V gene sequence: CDR1 SGHTA, CDR2 FQGNSA. The CDR3 bases are TGTGCCAGCAGCTTGGCAAGGGAAGCCTACGAGCAGTACTTC. Translating gives CASSLAREAYEQYF.

The genes are TRBV28 and TRBJ1-5; D gene unclear. Germline V lookup: CDR1 MDHEN, CDR2 SYDVKM. V was shortened by 2 bases and J by 0 bases, with 8 bases between the two germline ends. The CDR3 extends over 15 amino acids. The CDR3 region is CASSLPDYSNQPQHF. CDR3 coding DNA: TGTGCCAGCAGTTTACCGGATTATAGCAATCAGCCCCAGCATTTT.

The chain couples TRBV10-2 to TRBJ2-3; the D gene could be TRBD1 or TRBD2 (5 bases each). This CDR3 region has 15 residues. The V end was cut by 3 bases, the J end by 4 bases, with 14 bases between. The V gene's germline CDR1 is WSHSY and CDR2 SAAADI. CDR3 residues: CASSDGTGRADTQYF. Here the CDR3 DNA reads TGCGCCAGCAGTGACGGGACGGGAAGGGCAGATACGCAGTATTTT.

The chain is built from TRBV5-1 and TRBJ1-2; D unresolved. The CDR3 covers 15 residues. The ends were cut back, 0 bases at V and 3 bases at J, with 12 bases in the middle. Germline assignment: CDR1 SGHRS and CDR2 YFSETQ. The CDR3 is CASSLGAGGDYGYTF. CDR3 nucleotide sequence: TGCGCCAGCAGCTTGGGAGCAGGCGGGGACTATGGCTACACCTTC.

This rearrangement joins TRBV6-5 to TRBJ2-1; 8 bases match TRBD2. Germline V lookup: CDR1 MNHEY, CDR2 SVGAGI. V shed 1 base and J 5 bases; nucleotides not matched to a gene: 7. The CDR3 runs 16 residues. CDR3 in DNA: TGTGCCAGCAGTTACTTTGGGGGTAGCGGGAACAATGAGCAGTTCTTC. As protein: CASSYFGGSGNNEQFF.

The chain recombines TRBV5-1 with TRBJ2-1; 11 nucleotides align to TRBD2. The CDR3 sequence is 17 residues long. The germline V gene has CDR1 SGHRS and CDR2 YFSETQ. Germline trimming cut 0 bases from V and 5 bases from J; bases unmatched to any gene: 7. The CDR3 protein is CASSLGLAGPGNNEQFF. CDR3 in DNA: TGCGCCAGCAGCTTGGGACTAGCGGGGCCAGGGAACAATGAGCAGTTCTTC.

The genes are TRBV6-5 and TRBJ2-1; D is ambiguous. The CDR3 sequence is 15 residues long. Germline V lookup: CDR1 MNHEY, CDR2 SVGAGI. V gave up 0 bases and J gave up 2 bases, with 8 bases separating them. CDR3 in amino acids: CASSYSGRTYNEQFF. CDR3 DNA: TGTGCCAGCAGTTACTCTGGCAGAACCTACAATGAGCAGTTCTTC.

This rearrangement joins TRBV4-1 to TRBJ2-2, with D perhaps TRBD1 or TRBD2 (5 bases each). Trimming removed 3 bases from V and 6 bases from J, with 11 bases in between. Germline lookup yields CDR1 MGHRA and CDR2 YSYEKL. The CDR3 loop spans 14 amino acids. The CDR3 region is CASSQMGRPGELFF. The CDR3 nucleotides read TGCGCCAGCAGCCAGATGGGACGGCCCGGGGAGCTGTTTTTT.

V usage is TRBV2 and J usage is TRBJ2-1, with TRBD2 identical over 14 bases. V lost 5 bases to trimming and J lost 4 bases; unmatched junction nucleotides: 10. There are 18 residues in the CDR3. Germline V lookup: CDR1 SNHLY, CDR2 FYNNEI. In DNA, the CDR3 is TGTGCCAGCAGTAGACTAGCGGGAGGGCCGGGTAATTACAATGAGCAGTTCTTC. Protein product: CASSRLAGGPGNYNEQFF. The full variable domain, with the rest looked up from reference TRBV2 and TRBJ2-1, is EPEVTQTPSHQVTQMGQEVILRCVPISNHLYFYWYRQILGQKVEFLVSFYNNEISEKSEIFDDQFSVERPDGSNFTLKIRSTKLEDSAMYFCASSRLAGGPGNYNEQFFGPGTRLTVL.

V gene TRBV7-2 combines with J gene TRBJ1-5, with a weak D call TRBD1 (6 bases). The CDR3 extends over 17 amino acids. Germline CDR1 and CDR2: SGHTA and FQGNSA. V shed 1 base and J shed 0 bases, with 13 bases lying between them. CDR3: CASSLVGGPYSNQPQHF. For the CDR3, the DNA is TGTGCCAGCAGCTTAGTGGGGGGCCCGTATAGCAATCAGCCCCAGCATTTT.

V usage is TRBV5-4 and J usage is TRBJ1-2; possible D gene TRBD1, 5 bases. V lost 2 bases and J lost 10, with 15 bases in between. The CDR3 is 13 residues long. Germline values: CDR1 SGHNT, CDR2 YYREEE (reference sequence). The CDR3 is CASSFVGDPAYTF. CDR3 bases: TGTGCCAGCAGCTTTGTAGGGGATCCTGCCTACACCTTC.

The chain couples TRBV19 to TRBJ2-2, with D possibly TRBD2 on 5 matching bases. The germline gives CDR1 LNHDA, CDR2 SQIVND (reference sequence). Trimming cost V 2 bases and J 8 bases, with 6 bases left between them. The CDR3 is 12 amino acids. For the CDR3, the DNA is TGTGCCAGTAGTATACCGGGAGGGGAGCTGTTTTTT. Translating gives CASSIPGGELFF. The complete variable domain, with remaining parts taken from reference TRBV19 and TRBJ2-2, reads DGGITQSPKYLFRKEGQNVTLSCEQNLNHDAMYWYRQDPGQGLRLIYYSQIVNDFQKGDIAEGYSVSREKKESFPLTVTSAQKNPTAFYLCASSIPGGELFFGEGSRLTVL.

This clone was counted once. The chain couples TRBV10-3 to TRBJ2-7, with TRBD2 matching 12 bases. Germline V gene sequence: CDR1 ENHRY, CDR2 SYGVKD. The CDR3 runs to 15 residues. Trimming at V came to 2 bases and at J to 4 bases, leaving 3 bases not matched to a gene. The CDR3, as DNA: TGTGCCATCAGTGAGGAGGGGACTAGCGGGTACGAGCAGTACTTC. This codes for CAISEEGTSGYEQYF.

This chain uses TRBV11-2 with TRBJ2-1, with TRBD2 identical over 11 bases. The CDR3 has 14 residues. After removal of 4 bases from V and 8 bases from J, the junction contained 4 bases not matched to a gene. Germline assignment: CDR1 SGHAT and CDR2 FQNNGV. The CDR3 reads CASSSTSGSHEQFF. Here the CDR3 DNA reads TGTGCCAGCAGCTCAACTAGCGGGAGCCATGAGCAGTTCTTC.

J is TRBJ2-5 and V is TRBV6-5; TRBD1 is a possible D gene (6 bases). Germline-derived CDR1 and CDR2 are MNHEY and SVGAGI. The CDR3 spans 14 residues. Trimming stripped 0 bases from V and 9 bases from J, with 14 bases between. In DNA form, the CDR3 reads TGTGCCAGCAGTTACTCTTCAGGGGTTAAGGCCCAGTACTTC. Translated, it gives CASSYSSGVKAQYF.